The clone carrying this T cell receptor beta chain was seen once. This entry belongs to a study of immune evolution from preneoplasia to lung adenocarcinoma. The CDR3 covers 14 residues. Losses at the gene ends were 5 bases for V and 5 bases for J; bases not matched to a gene: 8. In germline, CDR1 is SNHLY, CDR2 FYNNEI. Sequencing was performed with immunoSEQ multiplex PCR; in TCRdb, only in-frame clones are kept and a portion is missing. In the table there are 8,000 to 10,000 clones, 60% to 80% of which are singletons. V gene TRBV2 combines with J gene TRBJ1-1, with 7 bases that match TRBD1. The receptor comes from a person older than 75 with lung adenocarcinoma. Sequencing used FFPE lung adenocarcinoma in situ tissue. This chain's CDR3 is CASSPGQENTEAFF. CDR3 nucleotides: TGTGCCAGCAGTCCTGGACAGGAGAATACTGAAGCTTTCTTT. The entire variable domain, with the rest obtained from reference TRBV2 and TRBJ1-1, is as follows: EPEVTQTPSHQVTQMGQEVILRCVPISNHLYFYWYRQILGQKVEFLVSFYNNEISEKSEIFDDQFSVERPDGSNFTLKIRSTKLEDSAMYFCASSPGQENTEAFFGQGTRLTVV.